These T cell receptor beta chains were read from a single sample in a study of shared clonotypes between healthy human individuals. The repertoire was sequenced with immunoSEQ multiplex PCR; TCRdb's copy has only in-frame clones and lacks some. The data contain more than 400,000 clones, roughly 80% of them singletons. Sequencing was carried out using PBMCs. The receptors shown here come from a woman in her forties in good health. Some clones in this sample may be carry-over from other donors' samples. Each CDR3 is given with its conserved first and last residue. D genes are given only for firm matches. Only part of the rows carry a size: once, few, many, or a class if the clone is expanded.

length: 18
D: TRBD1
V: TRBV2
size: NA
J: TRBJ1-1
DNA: TGTGCCAGCAGTGATCGGCCGTGGACAGGGGAGGCTAACACTGAAGCTTTCTTT
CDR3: CASSDRPWTGEANTEAFF

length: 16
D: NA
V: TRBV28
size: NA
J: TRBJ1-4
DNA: TGTGCCAGCAGTTCACTTGACGGGGGGCGTGTAGAAAAACTGTTTTTT
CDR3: CASSSLDGGRVEKLFF

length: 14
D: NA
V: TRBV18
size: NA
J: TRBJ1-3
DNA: TGTGCCAGCTCACCTGGACAGTTGTCTTTTACCATATATTTT
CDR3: CASSPGQLSFTIYF

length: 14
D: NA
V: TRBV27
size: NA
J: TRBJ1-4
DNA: TGTGCCAGCAGTGAGCCCGGGGCGAGGGAAAAACTGTTTTTT
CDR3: CASSEPGAREKLFF

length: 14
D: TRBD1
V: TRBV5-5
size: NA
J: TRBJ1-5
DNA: TGTGCCAGCAGCCCGACAGGGGAGATTCAGCCCCAGCATTTT
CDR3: CASSPTGEIQPQHF

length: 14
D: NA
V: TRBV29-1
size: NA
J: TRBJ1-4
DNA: TGCAGCGTTGCCCTACAGGCAACTAATGAAAAACTGTTTTTT
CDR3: CSVALQATNEKLFF

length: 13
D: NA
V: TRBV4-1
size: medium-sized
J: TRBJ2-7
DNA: TGCGCCAGCAGCCAACTAGTGGGGTACGAGCAGTACTTC
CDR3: CASSQLVGYEQYF

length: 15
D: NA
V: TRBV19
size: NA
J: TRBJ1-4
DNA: TGTGCCAGTAGTTTCCCTTTTGGGGCGGGTGAAAAACTGTTTTTT
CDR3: CASSFPFGAGEKLFF

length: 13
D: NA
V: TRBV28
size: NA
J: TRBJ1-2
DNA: TGTGCCAGCAGGGCTTTCGGAAACTATGGCTACACCTTC
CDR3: CASRAFGNYGYTF

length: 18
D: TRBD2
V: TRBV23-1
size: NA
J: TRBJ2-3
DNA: TGCGCCAGCAGTCAATGGTTGGTGGGAGCGGGAGGCACAGATACGCAGTATTTT
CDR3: CASSQWLVGAGGTDTQYF

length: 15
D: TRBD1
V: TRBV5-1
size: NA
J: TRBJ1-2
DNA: TGCGCCAGCAGCTTGGCGCAGGGGGCGGAATATGGCTACACCTTC
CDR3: CASSLAQGAEYGYTF

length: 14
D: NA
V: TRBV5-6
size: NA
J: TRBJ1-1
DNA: TGTGCCAGCAGCTTGGCGGTTGGGGACACTGAAGCTTTCTTT
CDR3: CASSLAVGDTEAFF

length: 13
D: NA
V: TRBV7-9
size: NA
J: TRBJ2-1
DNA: TGTGCCAGCACTAGCACCCGAAACAATGAGCAGTTCTTC
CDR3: CASTSTRNNEQFF

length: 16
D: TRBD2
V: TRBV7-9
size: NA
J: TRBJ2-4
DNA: TGTGCCAGCAGCTCCACGACTAGCGGGAGGGTTGACATTCAGTACTTC
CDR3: CASSSTTSGRVDIQYF

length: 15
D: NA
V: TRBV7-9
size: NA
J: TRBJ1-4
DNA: TGTGCCAGCAGCTTAGAGGCTGGTCCTAATGAAAAACTGTTTTTT
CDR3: CASSLEAGPNEKLFF

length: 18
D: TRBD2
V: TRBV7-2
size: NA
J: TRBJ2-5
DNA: TGTGCCAGCAGCTTAGCGCTGATGGCGGGAGGGCCCGGGGAGACCCAGTACTTC
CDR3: CASSLALMAGGPGETQYF

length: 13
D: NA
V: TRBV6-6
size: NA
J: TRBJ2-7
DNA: TGTGCCAGCCACCGGGGGACTTCCTACGAGCAGTACTTC
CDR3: CASHRGTSYEQYF

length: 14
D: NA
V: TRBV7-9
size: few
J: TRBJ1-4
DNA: TGTGCCTCTCGCTCGGGGGCTGATAGTGAAAAACTGTTTTTT
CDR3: CASRSGADSEKLFF

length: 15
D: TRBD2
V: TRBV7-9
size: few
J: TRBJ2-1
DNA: TGTGCCAGCAGCTTAAGGGCTAGCGGGAGTTCTGAGCAGTTCTTC
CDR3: CASSLRASGSSEQFF

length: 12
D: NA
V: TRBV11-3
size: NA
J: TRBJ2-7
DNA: TGTGCCAGCAGCGGGGCAACCTACGAGCAGTACTTC
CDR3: CASSGATYEQYF

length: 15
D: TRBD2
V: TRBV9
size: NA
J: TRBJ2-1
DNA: TGTGCCAGCAGCCCCCGGAGGGAGGGAATCAATGAGCAGTTCTTC
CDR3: CASSPRREGINEQFF

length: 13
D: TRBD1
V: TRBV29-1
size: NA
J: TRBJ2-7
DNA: TGCAGCGTGGGACAGGGGGGTACCTACGAGCAGTACTTC
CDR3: CSVGQGGTYEQYF

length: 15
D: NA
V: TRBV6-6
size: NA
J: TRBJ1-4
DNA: TGTGCCAGCAGTTACTCGGGTCAGGGAATCGAAAAACTGTTTTTT
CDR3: CASSYSGQGIEKLFF

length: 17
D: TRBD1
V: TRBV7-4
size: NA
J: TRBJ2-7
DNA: TGTGCCAGCAGCCAGGGACAGGGGGCTTATCTCCCCTACGAGCAGTACTTC
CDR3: CASSQGQGAYLPYEQYF

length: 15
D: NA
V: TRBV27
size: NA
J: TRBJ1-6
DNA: TGTGCCAGCAGTTCCTACAGGGTGATGAATTCACCCCTCCACTTT
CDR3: CASSSYRVMNSPLHF

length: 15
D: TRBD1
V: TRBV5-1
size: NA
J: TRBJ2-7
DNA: TGCGCCAGCAGCTTGGCCGGGACAGGGGTTCACGAGCAGTACTTC
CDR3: CASSLAGTGVHEQYF

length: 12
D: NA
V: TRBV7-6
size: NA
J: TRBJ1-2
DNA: TGTGCCAGCAGCTTAGCAGGGTGGGGCTACACCTTC
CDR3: CASSLAGWGYTF

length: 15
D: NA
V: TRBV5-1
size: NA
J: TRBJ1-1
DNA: TGCGCCAGCAGCTTGGCCCTGGCAGAGGGCACTGAAGCTTTCTTT
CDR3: CASSLALAEGTEAFF

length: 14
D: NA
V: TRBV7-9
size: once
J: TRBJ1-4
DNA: TGTGCCAGCAGCTCTGGACAGCTTAATGAAAAACTGTTTTTT
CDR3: CASSSGQLNEKLFF

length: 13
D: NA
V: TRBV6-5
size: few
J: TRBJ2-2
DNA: TGTGCCAGCAGATGGACTGGCACCGGGGAGCTGTTTTTT
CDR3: CASRWTGTGELFF

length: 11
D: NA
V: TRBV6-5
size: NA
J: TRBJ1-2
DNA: TGTGCCAGCAGTTCGCAGTATGGCTACACCTTC
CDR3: CASSSQYGYTF

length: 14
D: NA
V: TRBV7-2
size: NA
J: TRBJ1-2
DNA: TGTGCCAGCAGTCACCCGGTATTTGAATATGGCTACACCTTC
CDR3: CASSHPVFEYGYTF

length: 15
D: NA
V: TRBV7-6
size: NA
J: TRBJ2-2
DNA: TGTGCCAGCAGCCTGGGACAAGCGAACACCGGGGAGCTGTTTTTT
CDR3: CASSLGQANTGELFF

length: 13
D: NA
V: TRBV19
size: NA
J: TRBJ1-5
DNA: TGTGCCAGTAGCGGGGTCCGAGGGCAGCCCCAGCATTTT
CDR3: CASSGVRGQPQHF

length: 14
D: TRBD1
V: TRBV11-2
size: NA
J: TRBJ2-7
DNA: TGTGCCAGCAGCTTAGCAGTGGACAGGGTCGAGCAGTACTTC
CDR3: CASSLAVDRVEQYF

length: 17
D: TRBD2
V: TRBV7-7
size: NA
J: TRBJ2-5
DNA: TGTGCTAGCAGCTCCTCCCCGGGTCTAGCGGTCCAAGAGACCCAGTACTTC
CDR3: CASSSSPGLAVQETQYF

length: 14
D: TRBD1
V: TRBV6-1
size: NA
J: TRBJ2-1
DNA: TGTGCCAGCAGGGGACAGGGGCCTTACAGAGAGCAGTTCTTC
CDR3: CASRGQGPYREQFF

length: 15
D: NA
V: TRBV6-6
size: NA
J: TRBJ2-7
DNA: TGTGCCAGCAGTTACTCGATAGCGCAGGGCTACGAGCAGTACTTC
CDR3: CASSYSIAQGYEQYF

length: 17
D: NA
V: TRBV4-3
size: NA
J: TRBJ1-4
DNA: TGCGCCAGCAGCCAATCGACCGCAAGCCCCACTAATGAAAAACTGTTTTTT
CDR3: CASSQSTASPTNEKLFF

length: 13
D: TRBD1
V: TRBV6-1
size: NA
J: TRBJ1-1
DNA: TGTGCCAGCAGCCGGGACAGGGATACTGAAGCTTTCTTT
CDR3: CASSRDRDTEAFF

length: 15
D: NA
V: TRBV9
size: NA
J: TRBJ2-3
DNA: TGTGCCAGCAGCGTAGCTAGCGTAGCCACAGATACGCAGTATTTT
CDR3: CASSVASVATDTQYF

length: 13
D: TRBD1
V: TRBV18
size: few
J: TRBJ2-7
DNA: TGTGCCAGCACACCGGGACAGGGCGACGAGCAGTACTTC
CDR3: CASTPGQGDEQYF

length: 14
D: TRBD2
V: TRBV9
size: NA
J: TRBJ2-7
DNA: TGTGCCAGCAGCCCTAGCGGGAGGGCCCCCGAGCAGTACTTC
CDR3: CASSPSGRAPEQYF

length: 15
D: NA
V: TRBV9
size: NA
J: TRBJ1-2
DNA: TGTGCCAGCAGCGCTACCACGACCCCCGGAGTGGGCTACACCTTC
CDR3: CASSATTTPGVGYTF

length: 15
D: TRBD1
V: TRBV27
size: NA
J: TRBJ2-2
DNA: TGTGCCAGCAGTCAGGACAGGGGGCGCACCGGGGAGCTGTTTTTT
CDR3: CASSQDRGRTGELFF

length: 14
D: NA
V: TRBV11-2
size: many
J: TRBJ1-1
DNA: TGTGCCAGCAGCTTGCTGACAGTTAACACTGAAGCTTTCTTT
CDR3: CASSLLTVNTEAFF

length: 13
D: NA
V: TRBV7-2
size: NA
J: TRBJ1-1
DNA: TGTGCCAGCAGTTTCACAGGGCCCACTGAAGCTTTCTTT
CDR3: CASSFTGPTEAFF

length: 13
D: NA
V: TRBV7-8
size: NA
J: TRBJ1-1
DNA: TGTGCCAGCAGCTACGGGGCCGGCACTGAAGCTTTCTTT
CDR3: CASSYGAGTEAFF

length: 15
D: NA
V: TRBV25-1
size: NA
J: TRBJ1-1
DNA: TGTGCCAGCAGTGAAGTTGCTCTCCAGGGTGATGAAGCTTTCTTT
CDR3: CASSEVALQGDEAFF

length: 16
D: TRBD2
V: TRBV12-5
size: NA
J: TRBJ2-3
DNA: TGTGCTAGTGGGACCGGAGCGGGAGGGATTTCAGATACGCAGTATTTT
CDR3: CASGTGAGGISDTQYF

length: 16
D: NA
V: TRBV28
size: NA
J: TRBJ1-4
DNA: TGTGCCAGCAGTTTAAGGAAGGGGTCGGGTGATGAAAAACTGTTTTTT
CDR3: CASSLRKGSGDEKLFF

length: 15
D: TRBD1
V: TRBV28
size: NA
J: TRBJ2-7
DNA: TGTGCCAGCAGTTTATCCCGGACAGGGACCTACGAGCAGTACTTC
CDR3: CASSLSRTGTYEQYF

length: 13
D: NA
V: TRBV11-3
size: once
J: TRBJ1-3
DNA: TGTGCCAGCAGCTTAGATCCCGGAAACACCATATATTTT
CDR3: CASSLDPGNTIYF

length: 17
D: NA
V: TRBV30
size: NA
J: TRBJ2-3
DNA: TGTGCCTGGAGTAAGGGGGCCACTAGCGTACCCACAGATACGCAGTATTTT
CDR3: CAWSKGATSVPTDTQYF